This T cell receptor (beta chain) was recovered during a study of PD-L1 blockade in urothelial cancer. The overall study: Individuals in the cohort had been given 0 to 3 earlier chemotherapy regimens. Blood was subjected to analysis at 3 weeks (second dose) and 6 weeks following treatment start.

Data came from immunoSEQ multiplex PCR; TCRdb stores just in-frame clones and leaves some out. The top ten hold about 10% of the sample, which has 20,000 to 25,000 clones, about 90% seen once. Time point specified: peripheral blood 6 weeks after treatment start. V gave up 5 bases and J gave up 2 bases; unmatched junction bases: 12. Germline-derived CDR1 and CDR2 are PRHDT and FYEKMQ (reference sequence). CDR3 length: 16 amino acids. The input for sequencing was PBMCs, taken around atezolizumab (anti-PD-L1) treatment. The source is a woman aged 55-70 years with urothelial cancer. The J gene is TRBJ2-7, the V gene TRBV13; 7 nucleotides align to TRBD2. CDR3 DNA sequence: TGTGCCAGCAGCGCTGGGGGGGGATTAACCCCCTACGAGCAGTACTTC. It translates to CASSAGGGLTPYEQYF. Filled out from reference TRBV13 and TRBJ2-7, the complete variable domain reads AAGVIQSPRHLIKEKRETATLKCYPIPRHDTVYWYQQGPGQDPQFLISFYEKMQSDKGSIPDRFSAQQFSDYHSELNMSSLELGDSALYFCASSAGGGLTPYEQYFGPGTRLTVT.